This T cell receptor beta chain stems from a study of siplizumab effects on memory and regulatory T cells. Study conclusions and caveats: Greater diversity than memory cells seemed evident in naive T cells, which also appeared to be major alloresponse contributors.

The CDR3 is 12 amino acids. Germline CDR1 and CDR2: SEHNR and FQNEAQ (reference sequence). Trimming cost V 1 base and J 4 bases, with 3 bases left between them. In each sample, about 100,000 TCR templates were assayed. Here immunoSEQ multiplex PCR was the method, and the copy in TCRdb shows in-frame clones only, minus some. The repertoire holds approximately 48,000 clones, with about 93% as singletons. As concerns this clone: Its antigen remains unknown.

The gene calls are TRBV7-9 and TRBJ2-3, with D uncertain. The receptor was derived from a human donor in good health. Material for sequencing was CD8+ T cells sorted from blood. The CDR3 spells CASSLEADTQYF. CDR3 DNA sequence: TGTGCCAGCAGCTTAGAGGCAGATACGCAGTATTTT.